This T cell receptor beta chain was recorded in a study of shared clonotypes between healthy human individuals. In the study overall: Plates per donor: three CD4 naive, three CD4 memory, two CD8 naive, one CD8 memory. Study results and limitations: For sorted subsets, rarefaction showed incomplete sequencing despite large depth.

With regard to this clone: The antigen remains unidentified.

The protocol was immunoSEQ multiplex PCR, while the TCRdb copy is restricted to in-frame clones and leaves out a portion. This sample has 450,000 to 700,000 clones, with around 95% found just once. Terminally differentiated effector memory CD45RA+ cells were excluded from the naive CD8 cells, which were CD45RO-negative and positively selected for CCR7. V gave up 0 bases and J gave up 10 bases, with 9 bases separating them. In germline, CDR1 is DFQATT, CDR2 SNEGSKA (reference sequence). There are 11 residues in the CDR3. This clonotype was sampled from a woman in her 30s in good health. The V gene is TRBV20-1, the J gene TRBJ1-2; no definite D call. The sequenced sample consisted of naive CD8+ T cells sorted from blood. The CDR3 DNA sequence: TGCAGTGCTAGAGATCAAATCGACTACACCTTC. Translated, it gives CSARDQIDYTF.